The 27 T cell receptor beta chains in this list originate from one sample, sequenced in a study of CXCR3-negative and CXCR3-positive naive CD8 T cells (dated by TCRdb to about 2019). Sequencing used a NextSeq 550. The Human TCR Profiling Kit (MiLaboratory) was used to prepare UMI-labeled 5' RACE TRB cDNA libraries. The reads underwent TCRdb reprocessing, giving one record for each CDR3 protein sequence and no DNA. The table kept for this sample lists tens of thousands of distinct CDR3 sequences. The ten largest clones take up around 1% of the sample. The source material was naive CXCR3- CD8+ T cells from blood. In light of the paper, this sample's cell subset or site label describes: CD45RO-CCR7+CD27+CD95- naive CD8+ T cells lacking CXCR3 (TNR3-). These receptors originate from a human donor in good health. Some clones in this sample may be carry-over from other donors' samples.

The V gene is TRBV6-2 or TRBV6-3, the J gene TRBJ2-3; TCRdb proposes TRBD1, but this gene call is untestable without DNA. The CDR3 loop spans 14 amino acids. Germline V gene sequence: CDR1 MNHEY, CDR2 SVGEGT. CDR3 residues: CASSTDARGDTQYF.

The chain employs TRBV3-1 and TRBJ2-7. CDR3 length: 15 residues. Germline CDR1 reads LGHDT; CDR2 reads YNNKEL (reference sequence). CDR3 in amino acids: CASSQGRQPSYEQYF.

The CDR3 loop reads CASSLVSGAYEQYF. The chain couples TRBV5-1 to TRBJ2-7. CDR1 is SGHRS and CDR2 is YFSETQ in the germline V gene. The CDR3 contains 14 residues.

V is TRBV7-9 and J is TRBJ2-7; absent DNA, TCRdb's TRBD2 call cannot be checked. The CDR3 contains 14 residues. Germline loops: CDR1 SEHNR, CDR2 FQNEAQ (reference sequence). The CDR3 reads CASSLRTRAYEQYF.

The chain uses TRBV27 and TRBJ1-4. CDR3 length equals 15 residues. Germline CDR1 MNHEY, CDR2 SMNVEV (reference sequence). The CDR3 loop is CASRLGFSHNEKLFF.

The chain joins TRBV7-8 to TRBJ2-3; TCRdb selects TRBD2, and the lack of DNA leaves this call unchecked. The CDR3 loop spans 16 amino acids. CDR1 SGHVS and CDR2 FQNEAQ come from the germline V gene. The CDR3 loop is CASSTRLAGLTDTQYF.

This chain links TRBV6-5 with TRBJ2-3. CDR1 is MNHEY and CDR2 is SVGAGI in the germline V gene. The CDR3 consists of 13 residues. The CDR3 sequence: CASSYCPVDTQYF.

The chain couples TRBV28 to TRBJ2-3; the D call of TRBD2 rests on TCRdb alone, since no DNA is present to check it. The V gene's germline CDR1 is MDHEN and CDR2 SYDVKM. The CDR3 covers 15 residues. The CDR3 region is CASSLAGGGTDTQYF. Full variable domain (missing parts from reference TRBV28 and TRBJ2-3): DVKVTQSSRYLVKRTGEKVFLECVQDMDHENMFWYRQDPGLGLRLIYFSYDVKMKEKGDIPEGYSVSREKKERFSLILESASTNQTSMYLCASSLAGGGTDTQYFGPGTRLTVL.

J is TRBJ1-1 and V is TRBV6-6. The CDR3 loop spans 13 amino acids. Per germline, CDR1 MNHNY and CDR2 SVGAGI (reference sequence). CDR3 sequence: CASSYLVRDEAFF.

The V gene is TRBV5-6, the J gene TRBJ2-1; TCRdb lists TRBD2, though no DNA is available to test this call. This CDR3 has 14 residues. Germline V gene sequence: CDR1 SGHDT, CDR2 YYEEEE. The CDR3 loop is CASSLGGRYNEQFF.

The genes are TRBV29-1 and TRBJ1-2. The CDR3 runs 13 residues. Germline-derived CDR1 and CDR2 are SQVTM and ANQGSEA. This chain's CDR3 is CSVTPNWDYGYTF. Full variable domain (rest looked up from reference TRBV29-1 and TRBJ1-2): SAVISQKPSRDICQRGTSLTIQCQVDSQVTMMFWYRQQPGQSLTLIATANQGSEATYESGFVIDKFPISRPNLTFSTLTVSNMSPEDSSIYLCSVTPNWDYGYTFGSGTRLTVV.

The rearrangement joins TRBV27 to TRBJ2-2. The germline V gene has CDR1 MNHEY and CDR2 SMNVEV (reference sequence). The CDR3 is 13 residues long. The CDR3 here is CASSYQNTGELFF.

This chain connects TRBV3-1 to TRBJ2-7. Germline V gene lookup returns CDR1 LGHDT and CDR2 YNNKEL (reference sequence). The CDR3 is 14 residues long. CDR3 in amino acids: CASSQDIGSNEQYF.

This chain connects TRBV6-6 to TRBJ2-2; the D call from TCRdb, TRBD1, cannot be confirmed without DNA. CDR1 and CDR2 (germline): MNHNY, SVGAGI (reference sequence). This CDR3 comprises 13 residues. CDR3: CASTPGGTGELFF.

The chain is built from TRBV29-1 and TRBJ2-2; TCRdb names TRBD1, which stays unverified in the absence of DNA. Germline assignment: CDR1 SQVTM and CDR2 ANQGSEA. The CDR3 contains 14 residues. CDR3 amino acids: CSVPSLIESGELFF.

This chain connects TRBV4-1 to TRBJ2-7. The CDR3 sequence is 13 residues long. Germline V gene lookup returns CDR1 MGHRA and CDR2 YSYEKL. CDR3 sequence: CASSTRLSYEQYF.

The gene calls are TRBV7-3 and TRBJ2-2; TCRdb proposes TRBD1, but this gene call is untestable without DNA. Germline loops: CDR1 SGHTA, CDR2 FQGTGA. The length of the CDR3 is 15 residues. CDR3 amino acids: CASSLGDRYTGELFF.

The gene calls are TRBV2 and TRBJ1-6; TCRdb designates TRBD1, a call that cannot be tested without DNA. CDR3 length equals 15 residues. Per the germline V gene, CDR1 is SNHLY and CDR2 is FYNNEI. CDR3 loop: CASSGGTGYDSPLHF. The full variable domain, in which reference TRBV2 and TRBJ1-6 provide the parts outside the CDR3, is EPEVTQTPSHQVTQMGQEVILRCVPISNHLYFYWYRQILGQKVEFLVSFYNNEISEKSEIFDDQFSVERPDGSNFTLKIRSTKLEDSAMYFCASSGGTGYDSPLHFGNGTRLTVT.

The chain couples TRBV7-6 to TRBJ2-7; TCRdb designates TRBD2, a call that cannot be tested without DNA. The CDR3 has 18 residues. The germline gives CDR1 SGHVS, CDR2 FNYEAQ. CDR3 loop: CASSLAGTSGRAGYEQYF.

J is TRBJ2-5 and V is TRBV11-2. Looked up from germline, CDR1 is SGHAT and CDR2 is FQNNGV. The CDR3 has 15 amino acids. CDR3: CASSPSGYFQETQYF.

This sequence joins TRBV7-6 and TRBJ2-3; checking the TCRdb D call of TRBD1 is not possible without DNA. This CDR3 region has 15 residues. The germline CDR1 and CDR2 sequences are SGHVS and FNYEAQ. CDR3 sequence: CASSSGTVGTDTQYF.

The chain combines TRBV15 with TRBJ2-5; TCRdb designates TRBD2, a call that cannot be tested without DNA. The CDR3 is made up of 18 amino acids. From germline, CDR1 is LNHNV and CDR2 YYDKDF (reference sequence). The CDR3 region is CATSRGVSSGTTGETQYF.

The V call is TRBV19, the J call TRBJ1-2; absent DNA, TCRdb's TRBD1 call cannot be checked. The V gene's germline CDR1 is LNHDA and CDR2 SQIVND (reference sequence). The CDR3 is 13 amino acids. CDR3 region: CASSLTVDYGYTF.

The chain uses TRBV10-3 and TRBJ1-3; the TCRdb call, TRBD1, lacks DNA for checking. The CDR3 covers 17 residues. Germline V gene data show CDR1 as ENHRY and CDR2 as SYGVKD. The CDR3 spells CAISESSTGGSGNTIYF.

The rearrangement uses TRBV7-9 and TRBJ2-5; there is no DNA to check the TCRdb D call of TRBD1. CDR1 and CDR2 (germline): SEHNR, FQNEAQ (reference sequence). CDR3 length: 15 amino acids. CDR3 protein: CASSPSGTSVETQYF.

The J gene is TRBJ2-2, the V gene TRBV29-1. Germline V CDR1 and CDR2: SQVTM, ANQGSEA. The CDR3 runs 13 residues. CDR3 amino acids: CSYPGDNTGELFF.

The chain links TRBV6-6 to TRBJ2-1. This CDR3 contains 14 residues. The germline V gene has CDR1 MNHNY and CDR2 SVGAGI (reference sequence). The CDR3 loop is CASSYPGWLNEQFF.